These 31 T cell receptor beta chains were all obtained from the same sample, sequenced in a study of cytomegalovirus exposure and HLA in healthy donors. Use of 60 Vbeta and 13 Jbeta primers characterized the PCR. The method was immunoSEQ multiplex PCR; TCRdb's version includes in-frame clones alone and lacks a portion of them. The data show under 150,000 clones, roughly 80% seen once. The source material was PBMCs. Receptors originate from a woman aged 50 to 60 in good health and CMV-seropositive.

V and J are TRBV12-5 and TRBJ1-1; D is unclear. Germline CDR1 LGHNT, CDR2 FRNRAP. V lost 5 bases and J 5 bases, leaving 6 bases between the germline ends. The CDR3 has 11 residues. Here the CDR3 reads CASGVHTEAFF. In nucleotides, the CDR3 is TGTGCTAGTGGTGTCCATACTGAAGCTTTCTTT.

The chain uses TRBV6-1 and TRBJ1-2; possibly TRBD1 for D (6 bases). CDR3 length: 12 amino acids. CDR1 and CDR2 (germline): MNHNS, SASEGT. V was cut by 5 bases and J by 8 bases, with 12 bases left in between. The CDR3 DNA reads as TGTGCCAGCAGTTTCAACAGGGAGGGCTACACCTTC. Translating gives CASSFNREGYTF.

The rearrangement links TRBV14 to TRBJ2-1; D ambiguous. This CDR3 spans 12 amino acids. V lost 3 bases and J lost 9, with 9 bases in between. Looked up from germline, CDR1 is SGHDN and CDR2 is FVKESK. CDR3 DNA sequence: TGTGCCAGCAGCCAGGTACCTATTGAGCAGTTCTTC. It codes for CASSQVPIEQFF.

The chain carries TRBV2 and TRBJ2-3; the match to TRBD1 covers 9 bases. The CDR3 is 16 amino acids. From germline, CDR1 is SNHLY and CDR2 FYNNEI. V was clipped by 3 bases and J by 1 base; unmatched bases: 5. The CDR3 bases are TGTGCCAGCAGTGAGGTTCGACAGGGGGGCACAGATACGCAGTATTTT. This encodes CASSEVRQGGTDTQYF.

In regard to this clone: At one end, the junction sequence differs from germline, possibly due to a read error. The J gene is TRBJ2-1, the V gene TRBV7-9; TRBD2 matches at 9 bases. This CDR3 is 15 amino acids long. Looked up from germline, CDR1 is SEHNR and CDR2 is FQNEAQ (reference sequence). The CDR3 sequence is CASSLAAGGTRYAVF. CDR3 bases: TGTGCCAGCAGCTTAGCGGCGGGGGGGACCCGCTATGCGGTCTTC. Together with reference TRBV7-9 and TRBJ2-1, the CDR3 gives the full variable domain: DTGVSQNPRHKITKRGQNVTFRCDPISEHNRLYWYRQTLGQGPEFLTYFQNEAQLEKSRLLSDRFSAERPKGSFSTLEIQRTEQGDSAMYLCASSLAAGGTRYAVFGPGTRLTVL.

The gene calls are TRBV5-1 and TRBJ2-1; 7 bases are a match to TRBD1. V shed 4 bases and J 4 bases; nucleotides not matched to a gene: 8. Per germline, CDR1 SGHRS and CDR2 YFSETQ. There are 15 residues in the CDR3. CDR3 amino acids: CASSPDGTVYNEQFF. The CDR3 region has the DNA TGCGCCAGCAGCCCAGACGGGACAGTTTACAATGAGCAGTTCTTC.

CDR3 in DNA: TGTGCCAGCAGTTACTCTCTCCCGGGACAGGGAGACGAGCAGTACTTC. Its protein product is CASSYSLPGQGDEQYF. The V gene is TRBV6-5, the J gene TRBJ2-7, with 9 bases lining up with TRBD1. The CDR3 length is 16 residues. With 0 bases clipped from V and 5 bases from J, the junction kept 8 bases outside the gene matches. Germline CDR1 is MNHEY and CDR2 is SVGAGI.

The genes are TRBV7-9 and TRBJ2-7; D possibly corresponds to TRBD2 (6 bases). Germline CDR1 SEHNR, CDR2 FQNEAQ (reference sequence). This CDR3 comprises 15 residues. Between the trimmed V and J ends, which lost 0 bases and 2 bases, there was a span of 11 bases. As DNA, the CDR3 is TGTGCCAGCAGCTTAGCGGGGACTGGCGCCTACGAGCAGTACTTC. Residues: CASSLAGTGAYEQYF.

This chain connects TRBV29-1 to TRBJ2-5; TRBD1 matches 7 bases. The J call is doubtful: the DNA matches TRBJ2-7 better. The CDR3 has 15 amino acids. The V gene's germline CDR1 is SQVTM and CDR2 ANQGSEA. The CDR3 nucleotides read TGCAGCGTTGAAGTTGTAGGGGGCAACTCCTACGAGCAGTACTTC. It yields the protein CSVEVVGGNSYEQYF.

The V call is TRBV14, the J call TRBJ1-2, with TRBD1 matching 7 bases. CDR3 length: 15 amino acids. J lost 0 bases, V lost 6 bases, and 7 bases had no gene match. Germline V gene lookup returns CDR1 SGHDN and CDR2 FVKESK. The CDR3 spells CASSLQGIANYGYTF. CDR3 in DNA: TGTGCCAGCAGTCTACAGGGGATTGCTAACTATGGCTACACCTTC.

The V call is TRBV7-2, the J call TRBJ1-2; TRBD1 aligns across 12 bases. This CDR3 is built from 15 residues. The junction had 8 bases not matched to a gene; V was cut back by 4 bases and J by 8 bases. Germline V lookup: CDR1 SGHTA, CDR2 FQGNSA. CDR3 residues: CASSSPGQGALGYTF. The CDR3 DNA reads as TGTGCCAGCAGCTCGCCGGGACAGGGGGCTTTGGGCTACACCTTC.

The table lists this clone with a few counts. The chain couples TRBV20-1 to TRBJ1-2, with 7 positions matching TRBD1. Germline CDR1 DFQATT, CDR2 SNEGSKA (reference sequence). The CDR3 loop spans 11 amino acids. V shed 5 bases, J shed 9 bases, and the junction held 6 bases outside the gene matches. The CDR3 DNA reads TGCAGTGCTCCTGACAGGGTTCGCTACACCTTC. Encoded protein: CSAPDRVRYTF.

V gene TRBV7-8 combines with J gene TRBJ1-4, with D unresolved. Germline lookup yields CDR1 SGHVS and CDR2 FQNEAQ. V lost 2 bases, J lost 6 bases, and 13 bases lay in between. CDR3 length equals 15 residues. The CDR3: CASSLLPGSDEKLFF. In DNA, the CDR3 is TGTGCCAGCAGCTTACTGCCGGGTTCAGATGAAAAACTGTTTTTT.

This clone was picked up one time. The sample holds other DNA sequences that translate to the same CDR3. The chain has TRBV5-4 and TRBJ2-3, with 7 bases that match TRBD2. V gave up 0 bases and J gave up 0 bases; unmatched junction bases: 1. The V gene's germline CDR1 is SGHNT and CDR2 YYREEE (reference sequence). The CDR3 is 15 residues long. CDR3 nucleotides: TGTGCCAGCAGCTTGGCTAGCGGAAGCACAGATACGCAGTATTTT. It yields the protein CASSLASGSTDTQYF.

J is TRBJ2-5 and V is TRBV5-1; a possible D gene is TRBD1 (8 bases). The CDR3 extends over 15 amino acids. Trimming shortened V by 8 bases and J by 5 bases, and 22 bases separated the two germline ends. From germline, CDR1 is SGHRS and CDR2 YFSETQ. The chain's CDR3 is CASGTGQVGRETQYF. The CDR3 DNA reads TGCGCCAGTGGAACGGGACAGGTCGGGAGGGAGACCCAGTACTTC.

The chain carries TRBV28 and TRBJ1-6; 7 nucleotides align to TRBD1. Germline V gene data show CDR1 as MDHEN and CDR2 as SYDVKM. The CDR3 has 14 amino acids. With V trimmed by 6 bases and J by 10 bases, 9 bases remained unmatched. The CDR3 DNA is TGTGCCAGCAGCCCCGGGACAGTTCGGTCACCCCTCCACTTT. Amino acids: CASSPGTVRSPLHF. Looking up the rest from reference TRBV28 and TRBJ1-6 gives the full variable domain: DVKVTQSSRYLVKRTGEKVFLECVQDMDHENMFWYRQDPGLGLRLIYFSYDVKMKEKGDIPEGYSVSREKKERFSLILESASTNQTSMYLCASSPGTVRSPLHFGNGTRLTVT.

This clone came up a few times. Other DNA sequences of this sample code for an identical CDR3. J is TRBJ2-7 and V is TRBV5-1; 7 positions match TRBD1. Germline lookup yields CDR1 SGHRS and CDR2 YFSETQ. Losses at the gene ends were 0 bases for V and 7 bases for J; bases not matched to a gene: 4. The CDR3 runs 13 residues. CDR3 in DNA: TGCGCCAGCAGCTTGGGACAGGGCTGGGAGCAGTACTTC. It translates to CASSLGQGWEQYF.

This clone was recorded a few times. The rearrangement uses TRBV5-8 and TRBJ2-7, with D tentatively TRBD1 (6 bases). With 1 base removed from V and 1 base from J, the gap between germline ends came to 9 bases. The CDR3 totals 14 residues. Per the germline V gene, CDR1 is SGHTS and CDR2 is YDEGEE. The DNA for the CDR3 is TGTGCCAGCAGCTTGCAGGGGCGATCCTACGAGCAGTACTTC. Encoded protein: CASSLQGRSYEQYF.

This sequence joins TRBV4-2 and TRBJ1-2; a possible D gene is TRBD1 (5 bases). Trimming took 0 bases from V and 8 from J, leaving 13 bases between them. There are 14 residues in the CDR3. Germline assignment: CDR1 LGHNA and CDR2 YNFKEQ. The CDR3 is CASSQDLRGWGYTF. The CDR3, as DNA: TGTGCCAGCAGCCAAGATTTAAGGGGTTGGGGCTACACCTTC.

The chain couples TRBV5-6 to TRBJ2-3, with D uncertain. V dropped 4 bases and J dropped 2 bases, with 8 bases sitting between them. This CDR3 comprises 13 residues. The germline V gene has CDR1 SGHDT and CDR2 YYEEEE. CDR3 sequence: CASSQTYTDTQYF. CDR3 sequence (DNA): TGTGCCAGCAGCCAAACCTACACAGATACGCAGTATTTT.

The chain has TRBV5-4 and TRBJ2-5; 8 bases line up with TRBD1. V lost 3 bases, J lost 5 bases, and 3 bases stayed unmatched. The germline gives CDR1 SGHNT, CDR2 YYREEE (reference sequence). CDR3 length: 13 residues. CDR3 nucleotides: TGTGCCAGCAGCTCCACAGGGGGGGAGACCCAGTACTTC. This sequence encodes CASSSTGGETQYF.

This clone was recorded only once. The CDR3 bases are TGTGCCAGCAGCCCCTGGGGAGGGTGGGGCTACACCTTC. It is translated as CASSPWGGWGYTF. This sequence joins TRBV28 and TRBJ1-2; the D is unclear. This CDR3 is 13 amino acids long. Germline V gene data show CDR1 as MDHEN and CDR2 as SYDVKM. V gave up 6 bases and J gave up 8 bases, with 16 bases separating them.

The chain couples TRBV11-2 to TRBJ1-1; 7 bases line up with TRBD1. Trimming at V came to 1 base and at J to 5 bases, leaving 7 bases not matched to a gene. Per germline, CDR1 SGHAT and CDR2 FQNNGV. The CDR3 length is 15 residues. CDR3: CASSLVAGGSTEAFF. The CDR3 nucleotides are TGTGCCAGCAGCTTAGTCGCAGGGGGGTCTACTGAAGCTTTCTTT.

CDR3 bases: TGTGCCAGCAGTGAGACCCTAGCGGAGGGAGAGACCCAGTACTTC. This gives the protein CASSETLAEGETQYF. The V gene is TRBV6-1, the J gene TRBJ2-5, with 7 bases lining up with TRBD2. The length of the CDR3 is 15 residues. V trimming: 3 bases; J trimming: 4 bases; junction bases outside the gene matches: 8. From germline, CDR1 is MNHNS and CDR2 SASEGT.

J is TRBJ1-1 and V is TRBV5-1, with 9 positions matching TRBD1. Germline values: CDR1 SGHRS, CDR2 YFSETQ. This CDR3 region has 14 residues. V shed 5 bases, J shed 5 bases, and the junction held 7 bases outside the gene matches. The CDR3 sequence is CASSPDRGVTEAFF. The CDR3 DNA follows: TGCGCCAGCAGTCCCGACAGGGGGGTAACTGAAGCTTTCTTT.

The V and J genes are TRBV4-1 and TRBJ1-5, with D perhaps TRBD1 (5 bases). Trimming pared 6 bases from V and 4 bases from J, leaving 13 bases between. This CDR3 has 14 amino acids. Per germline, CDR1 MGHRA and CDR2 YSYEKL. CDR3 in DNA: TGCGCCAGCAGTTATGGACAAGGGAATCAGCCCCAGCATTTT. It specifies CASSYGQGNQPQHF.

Written as DNA, the CDR3 is TGTGCCAGCAGCGTAGGGGGACACCCATATGGCTACACCTTC. It translates to CASSVGGHPYGYTF. The V gene is TRBV9, the J gene TRBJ1-2; weak D call: TRBD1 (6 bases). Germline V gene sequence: CDR1 SGDLS, CDR2 YYNGEE. CDR3 length: 14 amino acids. Trimming left V 0 bases short and J 5 bases short, with 11 bases between.

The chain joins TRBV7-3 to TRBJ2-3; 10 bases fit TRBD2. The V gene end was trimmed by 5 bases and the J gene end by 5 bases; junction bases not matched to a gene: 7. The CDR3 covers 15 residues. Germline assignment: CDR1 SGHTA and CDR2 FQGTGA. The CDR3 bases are TGTGCCAGCAGCCGAGCGGGGGGGCTGGGAGATACGCAGTATTTT. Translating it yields CASSRAGGLGDTQYF.

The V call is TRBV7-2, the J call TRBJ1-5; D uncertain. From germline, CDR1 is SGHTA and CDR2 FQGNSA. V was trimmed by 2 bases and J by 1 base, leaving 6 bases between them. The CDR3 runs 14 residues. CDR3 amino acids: CASSLTHSNQPQHF. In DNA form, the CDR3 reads TGTGCCAGCAGCTTAACTCACAGCAATCAGCCCCAGCATTTT.

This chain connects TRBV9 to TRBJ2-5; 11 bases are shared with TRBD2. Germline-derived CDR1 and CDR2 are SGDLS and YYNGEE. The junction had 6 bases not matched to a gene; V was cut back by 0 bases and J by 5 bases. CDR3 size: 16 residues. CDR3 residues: CASSVGVAGGQETQYF. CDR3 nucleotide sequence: TGTGCCAGCAGCGTAGGGGTAGCGGGGGGGCAGGAGACCCAGTACTTC.

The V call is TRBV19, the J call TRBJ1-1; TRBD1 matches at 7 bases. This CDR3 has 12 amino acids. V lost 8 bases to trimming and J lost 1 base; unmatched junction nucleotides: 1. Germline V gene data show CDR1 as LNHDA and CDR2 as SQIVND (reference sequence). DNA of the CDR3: TGTGCCAGTTGGACAGGGAACACTGAAGCTTTCTTT. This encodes CASWTGNTEAFF.